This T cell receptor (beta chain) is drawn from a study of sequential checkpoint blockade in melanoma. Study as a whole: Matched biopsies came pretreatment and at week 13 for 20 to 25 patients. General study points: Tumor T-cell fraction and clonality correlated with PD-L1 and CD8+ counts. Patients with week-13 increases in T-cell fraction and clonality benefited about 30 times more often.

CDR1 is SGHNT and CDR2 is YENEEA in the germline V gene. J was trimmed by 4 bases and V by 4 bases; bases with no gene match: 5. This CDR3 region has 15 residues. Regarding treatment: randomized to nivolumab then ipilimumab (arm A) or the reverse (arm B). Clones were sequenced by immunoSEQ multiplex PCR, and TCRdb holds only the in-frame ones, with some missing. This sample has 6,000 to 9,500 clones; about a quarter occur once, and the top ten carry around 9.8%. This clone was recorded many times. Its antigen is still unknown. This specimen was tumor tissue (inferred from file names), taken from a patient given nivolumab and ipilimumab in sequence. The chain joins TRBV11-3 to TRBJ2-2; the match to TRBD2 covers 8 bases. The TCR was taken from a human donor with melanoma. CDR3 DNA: TGTGCCAGCAGCTCCGGGACTAGAACCACCGGGGAGCTGTTTTTT. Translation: CASSSGTRTTGELFF.